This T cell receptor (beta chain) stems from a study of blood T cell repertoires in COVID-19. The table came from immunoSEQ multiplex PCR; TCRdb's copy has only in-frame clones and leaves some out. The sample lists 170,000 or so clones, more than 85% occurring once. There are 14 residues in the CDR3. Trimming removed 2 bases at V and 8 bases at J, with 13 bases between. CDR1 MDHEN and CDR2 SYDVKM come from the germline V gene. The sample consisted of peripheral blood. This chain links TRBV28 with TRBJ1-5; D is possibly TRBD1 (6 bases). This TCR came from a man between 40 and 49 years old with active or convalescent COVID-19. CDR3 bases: TGTGCCAGCAGTTTAGGGGGCCTCGCCAAGCCCCAGCATTTT. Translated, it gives CASSLGGLAKPQHF.